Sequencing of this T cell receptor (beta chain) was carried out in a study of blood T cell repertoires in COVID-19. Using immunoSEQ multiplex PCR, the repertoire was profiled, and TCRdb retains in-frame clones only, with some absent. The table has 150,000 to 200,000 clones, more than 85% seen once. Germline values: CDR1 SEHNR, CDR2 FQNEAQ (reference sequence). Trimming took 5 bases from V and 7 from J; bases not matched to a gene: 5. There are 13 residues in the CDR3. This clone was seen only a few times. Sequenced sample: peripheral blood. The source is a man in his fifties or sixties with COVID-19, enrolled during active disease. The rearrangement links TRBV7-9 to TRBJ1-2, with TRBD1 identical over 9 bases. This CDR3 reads CASSLDRGGGYTF. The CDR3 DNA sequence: TGTGCCAGCAGCCTCGACAGGGGGGGTGGCTACACCTTC.